The 21 T cell receptor beta chains listed next were all sequenced from one sample in a study of shared clonotypes between healthy human individuals. Sequencing was performed with immunoSEQ multiplex PCR; in TCRdb, only in-frame clones are kept and a portion is missing. The sample lists roughly 2.6 million clones, around nine tenths occurring once. Sequencing was performed on naive CD4+ T cells sorted from blood. The subset: CD45RA+ positively selected. The receptors derive from a man between 18 and 35 years old in good health.

This chain links TRBV5-6 with TRBJ2-7; D is unresolved. Trimming removed 4 bases at V and 0 bases at J, with 14 bases between. The CDR3 is made up of 15 amino acids. The germline gives CDR1 SGHDT, CDR2 YYEEEE. Written as DNA, the CDR3 is TGTGCCAGCAGCCCTACTCACAGCTCCTCCTACGAGCAGTACTTC. Its translation: CASSPTHSSSYEQYF.

The V call is TRBV6-1, the J call TRBJ2-2; 11 nucleotides agree with TRBD2. The CDR3 has 16 amino acids. V shed 1 base, J shed 7 bases, and the junction held 5 bases outside the gene matches. CDR1 and CDR2 from the germline V gene are MNHNS and SASEGT. This CDR3 reads CASSEGNSGRVGELFF. The DNA for the CDR3 is TGTGCCAGCAGTGAAGGGAATAGCGGGAGGGTCGGGGAGCTGTTTTTT.

J is TRBJ2-7 and V is TRBV30; D not certain. Between the trimmed V and J ends, which lost 0 bases and 2 bases, there was a span of 14 bases. Germline V gives CDR1 GTSNPN, CDR2 SVGIG (reference sequence). This CDR3 is built from 15 residues. The CDR3 bases are TGTGCCTGGAGTGTACGTGCCGGGCCGCCCTACGAGCAGTACTTC. This sequence encodes CAWSVRAGPPYEQYF.

Concerning this clone itself: This specimen includes other DNA sequences encoding the same CDR3. This chain uses TRBV2 with TRBJ2-7; 9 nucleotides match TRBD1. This CDR3 is 12 amino acids long. Losses at the gene ends were 8 bases for V and 4 bases for J; bases not matched to a gene: 3. CDR1 is SNHLY and CDR2 is FYNNEI in the germline V gene. The CDR3 is CASRTGAYEQYF. CDR3 in DNA: TGTGCCAGCCGGACAGGGGCATACGAGCAGTACTTC.

The CDR3 sequence: CASSYSRAGINQPQHF. The CDR3 nucleotides read TGTGCCAGCAGTTACTCGAGAGCGGGGATCAATCAGCCCCAGCATTTT. The gene calls are TRBV6-6 and TRBJ1-5; D is undetermined. CDR1 is MNHNY and CDR2 is SVGAGI in the germline V gene (reference sequence). Trimming removed 0 bases at V and 3 bases at J, with 12 bases between. The CDR3 has 16 residues.

J is TRBJ2-3 and V is TRBV7-6; TRBD2 matches at 7 bases. Looked up from germline, CDR1 is SGHVS and CDR2 is FNYEAQ. The CDR3 covers 17 residues. V lost 2 bases to trimming and J lost 2 bases; unmatched junction nucleotides: 10. The CDR3 spells CASSLRGEGKITDTQYF. In DNA, the CDR3 is TGTGCCAGCAGCTTACGGGGGGAGGGGAAAATCACAGATACGCAGTATTTT.

The chain uses TRBV19 and TRBJ2-1; D possibly corresponds to TRBD2 (7 bases). The CDR3 loop spans 18 amino acids. Germline loops: CDR1 LNHDA, CDR2 SQIVND (reference sequence). The V gene lost 2 bases and the J gene lost 4 bases, with 21 bases spanning the gap. The CDR3 sequence is CASSISSGGTGKYNEQFF. The CDR3 DNA sequence: TGTGCCAGTAGTATAAGTTCGGGGGGCACCGGAAAATACAATGAGCAGTTCTTC.

The V gene is TRBV30, the J gene TRBJ2-1, with a weak D call TRBD2 (5 bases). Germline CDR1 and CDR2: GTSNPN and SVGIG (reference sequence). Trimming cost V 3 bases and J 5 bases, with 14 bases left between them. The CDR3 spans 14 residues. CDR3 amino acids: CAWSKGEGDNEQFF. The CDR3 DNA reads TGTGCCTGGAGCAAAGGAGAGGGCGACAATGAGCAGTTCTTC.

This chain connects TRBV29-1 to TRBJ2-7, with D unresolved. The CDR3 is 15 residues long. Germline V gene sequence: CDR1 SQVTM, CDR2 ANQGSEA. Deletions cut 6 bases from V and 1 base from J, with 19 bases between. Here the CDR3 reads CSVGFWAASSYEQYF. CDR3 bases: TGCAGCGTGGGGTTTTGGGCGGCGTCTTCCTACGAGCAGTACTTC.

The V gene is TRBV2, the J gene TRBJ2-2; 9 nucleotides align to TRBD2. The germline V gene encodes CDR1 SNHLY and CDR2 FYNNEI. V lost 4 bases and J lost 5; bases outside the gene matches: 14. The CDR3 sequence is 18 residues long. The CDR3 loop reads CASSGALAGSRGTGELFF. The CDR3, as DNA: TGTGCCAGCAGTGGAGCTCTAGCGGGGTCTCGAGGGACCGGGGAGCTGTTTTTT.

In its sample, this clone was seen once. The rearrangement joins TRBV29-1 to TRBJ2-7; D not certain. The germline CDR1 and CDR2 sequences are SQVTM and ANQGSEA. CDR3 length equals 11 residues. V was clipped by 4 bases and J by 4 bases, with 8 bases between them. The DNA of the CDR3 is TGCAGCGTTGGTGGATTGTACGAGCAGTACTTC. This sequence encodes CSVGGLYEQYF.

The rearrangement joins TRBV19 to TRBJ1-1, with 10 positions matching TRBD1. V lost 4 bases to trimming and J lost 5 bases; unmatched junction nucleotides: 7. CDR3 length: 15 residues. The germline V gene has CDR1 LNHDA and CDR2 SQIVND (reference sequence). The CDR3 sequence is CASSKKGQGWTEAFF. Here the CDR3 DNA reads TGTGCCAGTAGTAAGAAGGGACAGGGGTGGACTGAAGCTTTCTTT.

V usage is TRBV19 and J usage is TRBJ2-5; possibly TRBD1 or TRBD2 for D (5 bases each). V lost 3 bases and J lost 5, with 10 bases in between. The germline V gene encodes CDR1 LNHDA and CDR2 SQIVND (reference sequence). The CDR3 spans 13 residues. CDR3 in amino acids: CASSMGVPETQYF. CDR3 DNA sequence: TGTGCCAGTAGTATGGGGGTACCGGAGACCCAGTACTTC.

The chain links TRBV6-1 to TRBJ2-2, with D unresolved. Germline CDR1 reads MNHNS; CDR2 reads SASEGT. CDR3 size: 14 residues. Between the trimmed V and J ends, which lost 7 bases and 0 bases, there was a span of 9 bases. This CDR3 reads CASTLDPNTGELFF. The CDR3 DNA reads as TGTGCCAGCACATTGGATCCGAACACCGGGGAGCTGTTTTTT.

CDR3 DNA: TGTGCCTGGAGCGTCAAAAAGGCAGATACGCAGTATTTT. It specifies CAWSVKKADTQYF. V is TRBV30 and J is TRBJ2-3; D ambiguous. V was clipped by 3 bases and J by 4 bases, with 11 bases between them. The CDR3 totals 13 residues. Germline CDR1 reads GTSNPN; CDR2 reads SVGIG (reference sequence).

The gene calls are TRBV5-1 and TRBJ2-5; no clear D. The CDR3 contains 14 residues. Looked up from germline, CDR1 is SGHRS and CDR2 is YFSETQ. V dropped 2 bases and J dropped 3 bases, with 11 bases sitting between them. The CDR3 is CASSFRTQEETQYF. As DNA, the CDR3 is TGCGCCAGCAGCTTCCGGACGCAAGAAGAGACCCAGTACTTC. The complete variable domain, with remaining parts taken from reference TRBV5-1 and TRBJ2-5, reads KAGVTQTPRYLIKTRGQQVTLSCSPISGHRSVSWYQQTPGQGLQFLFEYFSETQRNKGNFPGRFSGRQFSNSRSEMNVSTLELGDSALYLCASSFRTQEETQYFGPGTRLLVL.

This rearrangement joins TRBV4-3 to TRBJ2-5; the match to TRBD2 covers 9 bases. Germline assignment: CDR1 LGHNA and CDR2 YSLEER. This CDR3 comprises 16 residues. V gave up 0 bases and J gave up 5 bases; unmatched junction bases: 7. Here the CDR3 reads CASSQDGREGLETQYF. In DNA form, the CDR3 reads TGCGCCAGCAGCCAAGATGGGCGGGAGGGCCTGGAGACCCAGTACTTC.

J is TRBJ1-3 and V is TRBV5-1, with D perhaps TRBD1 (5 bases). Germline CDR1 is SGHRS and CDR2 is YFSETQ. V lost 2 bases and J lost 4, with 7 bases in between. The CDR3 has 13 amino acids. This CDR3 reads CASSLGEGNTIYF. In DNA, the CDR3 is TGCGCCAGCAGCTTAGGGGAGGGAAACACCATATATTTT.

The V and J genes are TRBV7-2 and TRBJ2-3; 8 nucleotides line up with TRBD2. The germline V gene has CDR1 SGHTA and CDR2 FQGNSA. The CDR3 contains 16 residues. Trimming cost V 6 bases and J 0 bases; bases outside gene matches: 8. The CDR3 sequence: CASRVSGTTSTDTQYF. CDR3 bases: TGTGCCAGCAGGGTTAGCGGGACAACTAGCACAGATACGCAGTATTTT.

This chain links TRBV19 with TRBJ2-5; 8 nucleotides line up with TRBD1. Germline loops: CDR1 LNHDA, CDR2 SQIVND (reference sequence). This CDR3 region has 15 residues. V was clipped by 5 bases and J by 1 base; unmatched bases: 6. The DNA for the CDR3 is TGTGCCAGTAGTCTCCGGACAGGGATCCAAGAGACCCAGTACTTC. It yields the protein CASSLRTGIQETQYF.

CDR3 in amino acids: CASSPSGLSSGNTIYF. CDR3 DNA: TGTGCCAGCAGCCCCTCGGGGCTGAGCTCTGGAAACACCATATATTTT. This chain connects TRBV7-8 to TRBJ1-3, with a possible D match to TRBD1 (5 bases). This CDR3 is 16 amino acids long. Trimming took 5 bases from V and 0 from J, leaving 14 bases between them. Germline-derived CDR1 and CDR2 are SGHVS and FQNEAQ.